This entry concerns a single TCR beta chain. The data were obtained in a study of regulatory and conventional T cells in RAG deficiency. Conventional CD4+ T cells were sorted from blood as CD25-low CD127-high cells. Germline-derived CDR1 and CDR2 are MNHNS and SASEGT. CDR3 length: 13 residues. Trimming stripped 2 bases from V and 4 bases from J, with 8 bases between. Clones were sequenced by immunoSEQ multiplex PCR, and TCRdb holds only the in-frame ones, with some missing. The sample contains about 46,000 clones, over 80% of which appear only once. This same sample was also taken into another study, of regulatory T cells. That paper notes: Amplification used 52 TRBV primers and 13 TRBJ primers.

The sample comprised CD4+ effector T cells sorted from blood. The gene calls are TRBV6-1 and TRBJ2-5; tentatively, D is TRBD1 or TRBD2 (6 bases each). This clonotype was sampled from a human donor in good health. The CDR3, as DNA: TGTGCCAGCAGTGAACCGGGGGCAGAGACCCAGTACTTC. Protein product: CASSEPGAETQYF.